This TCR beta chain was documented in a study of T cell responses to AZD1222 COVID-19 vaccine. Study outcomes and limitations: Reportedly, nearly half the spike-specific TCRs target unmutated variant regions. White British people made up most donors, females outnumbered males, and clonal diversity was possibly underestimated. A rise in Spike-specific TCR breadth and depth followed two AZD1222 doses. Seropositive AZD1222 recipients at baseline numbered only 5 or 6.

TCRdb keeps only in-frame clones here, not all; method: immunoSEQ multiplex PCR. Of around 120,000 clones listed, approximately 90% were seen once; the top ten hold around 7.8%. V dropped 5 bases and J dropped 2; count of bases not matched to a gene: 14. CDR3 length: 17 residues. Germline V lookup: CDR1 SEHNR, CDR2 FQNEAQ (reference sequence). This clone was seen only a few times. Its matching antigen is unknown. V gene TRBV7-9 combines with J gene TRBJ2-7; 8 bases match TRBD2. This TCR was sampled from an adult in good health. Sequencing was performed on peripheral blood, taken on day 0 of AZD1222 vaccination. The CDR3 DNA follows: TGTGCCAGCAGCCCCGCCCGCGTTAGCGGGAACACCTACGAGCAGTACTTC. Translation: CASSPARVSGNTYEQYF.